A selection of T cell receptor beta chains follows, all from one sample in a study of T cells in pancreatic ductal adenocarcinoma. Here immunoSEQ multiplex PCR was the method, and the copy in TCRdb shows in-frame clones only, minus some. The sample holds about 97,000 clones; 90% to 95% are singletons and the top ten take about 3%. Sequenced material: PBMCs. The source is a human donor with pancreatic ductal adenocarcinoma. Both conserved end residues are part of each CDR3. Each record gives: clone size, J gene, D gene, V gene, CDR3 DNA, CDR3 protein. The D gene is left open where the match is weak. Where a row states a size, it is once, few, many or the class of an expanded clone; other rows omit it.

>NA|TRBJ1-2|TRBD1|TRBV19
TGTGCCAGTAGCCTTAACAGGGGGAAGGACTATGGCTACACCTTC
CASSLNRGKDYGYTF
>NA|TRBJ1-5|NA|TRBV7-2
TGTGCCAGCAGCTTAAACCCCCCCGCCGGTGGTCAGCCCCAGCATTTT
CASSLNPPAGGQPQHF
>NA|TRBJ2-5|TRBD1|TRBV11-2
TGTGCCAGCAGCTTAACACCCGGGACAGGGAAAGAGACCCAGTACTTC
CASSLTPGTGKETQYF
>NA|TRBJ1-5|NA|TRBV9
TGTGCCAGCAGCGCGGGTATGGATTTCAATCAGCCCCAGCATTTT
CASSAGMDFNQPQHF
>NA|TRBJ2-3|TRBD2|TRBV6-4
TGTGCCAGCAGGCTGGGGTCTAGCGGGAGAGATACGCAGTATTTT
CASRLGSSGRDTQYF
>NA|TRBJ2-5|TRBD2|TRBV30
TGTGCCTGGAGTGTGAAGGGAGGGGAGACCCAGTACTTC
CAWSVKGGETQYF
>NA|TRBJ2-5|NA|TRBV5-1
TGCGCCAGCAGCTGGTCGGGAGATCGAGAGACCCAGTACTTC
CASSWSGDRETQYF
>NA|TRBJ1-5|NA|TRBV25-1
TGTGCCAGCAGTGGATCGACAGGTGGGAATCAGCCCCAGCATTTT
CASSGSTGGNQPQHF
>NA|TRBJ2-3|NA|TRBV7-2
TGTGCCAGCAGTAGCAGGGGTTCAGATACGCAGTATTTT
CASSSRGSDTQYF
>NA|TRBJ2-1|NA|TRBV7-9
TGTGCCAGCAGCCCCTATACTAGGCTCCTAAACAATGAGCAGTTCTTC
CASSPYTRLLNNEQFF
>NA|TRBJ2-1|NA|TRBV7-9
TGTGCCAGCAGCTTAGACGGGGGTTTTAGCAATGAGCAGTTCTTC
CASSLDGGFSNEQFF
>NA|TRBJ2-3|TRBD2|TRBV28
TGTGCCAGCACCCCCTGGACTAGCGGGAGCACGGATACGCAGTATTTT
CASTPWTSGSTDTQYF
>NA|TRBJ2-6|NA|TRBV28
TGTGCCACCCAAACCCCCGGCCCGGGAGGGGCCAACGTCCTGACTTTC
CATQTPGPGGANVLTF
>once|TRBJ1-2|NA|TRBV9
TGTGCCAGCAGCGTAGCTACGACAACTAACTATGGCTACACCTTC
CASSVATTTNYGYTF
>NA|TRBJ2-2|NA|TRBV5-1
TGCGCCAGCAGCTTACGTGGGAGTCACACCGGGGAGCTGTTTTTT
CASSLRGSHTGELFF
>NA|TRBJ1-4|NA|TRBV5-1
TGCGCCAGCAGCTTGGACGGACAGAAATCCGAAAAACTGTTTTTT
CASSLDGQKSEKLFF
>NA|TRBJ2-1|TRBD1|TRBV5-4
TGTGCCAGCAGGTCCGACAGGGGGCTTAGGAACAATGAGCAGTTCTTC
CASRSDRGLRNNEQFF
>NA|TRBJ2-3|NA|TRBV19
TGTGCCAGTAGTATCGGCGACTCTACGCAGTATTTT
CASSIGDSTQYF
>NA|TRBJ2-5|NA|TRBV29-1
TGCAGCGTTGGGTACAGCCAAGAGACCCAGTACTTC
CSVGYSQETQYF
>NA|TRBJ1-3|TRBD1|TRBV5-4
TGTGCCAGCAGCCGACAGGGGTACTCTGGAAACACCATATATTTT
CASSRQGYSGNTIYF
>NA|TRBJ2-1|TRBD2|TRBV5-1
TGCGCCAGCAGCTTGGTACTAGCGGGTCAAAATGAGCAGTTCTTC
CASSLVLAGQNEQFF
>NA|TRBJ2-3|NA|TRBV18
TGTGCCAGCTCCCCCCCGGGGCACGGGGGAGATACGCAGTATTTT
CASSPPGHGGDTQYF
>NA|TRBJ2-7|NA|TRBV7-8
TGTGCCAGCAGCATTGGACTGCGAAACGAGCAGTACTTC
CASSIGLRNEQYF
>NA|TRBJ2-7|NA|TRBV4-1
TGCGCCAGCAGCCAAGTTGAGTCGGGCGAGCAGTACTTC
CASSQVESGEQYF
>NA|TRBJ2-7|NA|TRBV5-6
TGTGCCAGCAGCTTGGAGCGACAGCAAGCCGAGCAGTACTTC
CASSLERQQAEQYF
>once|TRBJ2-5|NA|TRBV7-8
TGTGCCAGCAGCTCCCAAGGGGGGGGAGGAGAGACCCAGTACTTC
CASSSQGGGGETQYF
>once|TRBJ2-2|NA|TRBV30
TGTGCCTGGAGTTTTAGGAACACCGGGGAGCTGTTTTTT
CAWSFRNTGELFF
>NA|TRBJ2-1|TRBD2|TRBV28
TGTGCCAGCAGACCCCCCGGGGGTGGACTAGCGGGAGACAGCTCCTACAATGAGCAGTTCTTC
CASRPPGGGLAGDSSYNEQFF
>NA|TRBJ2-7|NA|TRBV5-6
TGTGCCAGCAGCTTGGCTACCGAGCAGTACTTC
CASSLATEQYF
>NA|TRBJ2-2|NA|TRBV10-3
TGTGCCATCAGTGAAAAGTTTGTGGGGGGTTTTCGGGAGTCGGACACCGGGGAGCTGTTTTTT
CAISEKFVGGFRESDTGELFF
>NA|TRBJ2-4|TRBD1|TRBV13
TGTGCCAGCAGCACCCGGGACAGGGACGGGGCCAAAAACATTCAGTACTTC
CASSTRDRDGAKNIQYF
>once|TRBJ2-1|TRBD2|TRBV5-1
TGCGCCAGCAGGATGTCGGGAGGGCCAGGGAATGAGCAGTTCTTC
CASRMSGGPGNEQFF
>NA|TRBJ2-7|TRBD2|TRBV11-2
TGTGCCAGCACCATCTCCGGAGCGGGAACTACTTCCTACGAGCAGTACTTC
CASTISGAGTTSYEQYF
>once|TRBJ2-1|NA|TRBV7-9
TGTGCCAGCAGCCTTATAGCGAACGGTGAGCAGTTCTTC
CASSLIANGEQFF
>NA|TRBJ2-7|TRBD2|TRBV4-1
TGCGCCAGCAGCCAGGGACTAGCGGGAGTTTCAGCCGACGAGCAGTACTTC
CASSQGLAGVSADEQYF
>NA|TRBJ2-5|TRBD2|TRBV28
TGTGCCAGCGTGAAAGCGGGAGGGCCTGGAGAGACCCAGTACTTC
CASVKAGGPGETQYF
>NA|TRBJ2-1|NA|TRBV21-1
TGTGCCAGCAGTACAGATAATGAGCAGTTCTTC
CASSTDNEQFF
>once|TRBJ2-2|TRBD2|TRBV5-1
TGCGCCAGCAGCCCCCTTGCTAGCGGGATGAACACCGGGGAGCTGTTTTTT
CASSPLASGMNTGELFF
>NA|TRBJ2-1|NA|TRBV18
TGTGCCAGCTCACAAGGGGGTGGCAATGAGCAGTTCTTC
CASSQGGGNEQFF
>NA|TRBJ2-7|TRBD2|TRBV4-2
TGTGCCAGCAGCCGAGTAGCGGGAGAAAGTGACGAGCAGTACTTC
CASSRVAGESDEQYF
>NA|TRBJ2-7|TRBD2|TRBV15
TGTGCCACCAGCAGCGGTTCACTAGCGGGAGTCGAGCAGTACTTC
CATSSGSLAGVEQYF
>NA|TRBJ2-5|NA|TRBV2
TGTGCCAGCAGTGGACAGCGACAAGAGACCCAGTACTTC
CASSGQRQETQYF
>NA|TRBJ2-4|NA|TRBV4-1
TGCGCCAGCAGCCAAGCTGTAGAGGACAGTTCCAAAAACATTCAGTACTTC
CASSQAVEDSSKNIQYF
>NA|TRBJ2-5|TRBD2|TRBV30
TGTGCCTGGGCCCGGGGGGAAGCAGAGACCCAGTACTTC
CAWARGEAETQYF
>NA|TRBJ1-3|NA|TRBV9
TGTGCCAGCAGCGAGAGTGGAAACACCATATATTTT
CASSESGNTIYF
>NA|TRBJ2-7|TRBD1|TRBV28
TGTGCCAGCAGTTTAAGGGGGCTCGGGCCGAGCTCCTACGAGCAGTACTTC
CASSLRGLGPSSYEQYF